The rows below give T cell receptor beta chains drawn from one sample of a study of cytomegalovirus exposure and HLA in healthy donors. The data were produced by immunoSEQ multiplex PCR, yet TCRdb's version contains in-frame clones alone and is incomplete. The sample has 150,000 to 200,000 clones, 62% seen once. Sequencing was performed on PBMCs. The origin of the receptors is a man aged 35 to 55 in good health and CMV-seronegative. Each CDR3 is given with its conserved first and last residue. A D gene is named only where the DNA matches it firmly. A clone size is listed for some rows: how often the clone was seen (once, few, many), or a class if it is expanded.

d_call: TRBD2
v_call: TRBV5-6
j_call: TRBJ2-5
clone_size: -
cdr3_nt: TGTGCCAGCAGCTTGGTTGGACTAGATTACGAGACCCAGTACTTC
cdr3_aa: CASSLVGLDYETQYF

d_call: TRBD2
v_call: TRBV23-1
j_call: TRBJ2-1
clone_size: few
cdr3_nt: TGCGCCAGCAGTCAAGGTAGCGGGAGGGCGGCCAGGGATGAGCAGTTCTTC
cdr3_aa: CASSQGSGRAARDEQFF

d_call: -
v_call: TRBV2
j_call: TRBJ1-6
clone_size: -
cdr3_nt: TGTGCCAGCAGTGAAGCGCGAAGGGGCCGGTCACCCCTCCACTTT
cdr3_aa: CASSEARRGRSPLHF

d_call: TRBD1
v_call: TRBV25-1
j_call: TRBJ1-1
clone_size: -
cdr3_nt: TGTGCCAGCAGAGACAGGGGGCATGTGAGTACTGAAGCTTTCTTT
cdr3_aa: CASRDRGHVSTEAFF

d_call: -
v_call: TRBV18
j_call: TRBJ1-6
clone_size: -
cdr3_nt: TGTGCCAGCTCTACCTTGGACAGTTATAATTCACCCCTCCACTTT
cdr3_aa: CASSTLDSYNSPLHF

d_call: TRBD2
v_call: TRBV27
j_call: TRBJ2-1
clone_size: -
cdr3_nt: TGTGCCAGCAGCCCTTCAAGCGGGAGCTCCTACAATGAGCAGTTCTTC
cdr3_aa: CASSPSSGSSYNEQFF

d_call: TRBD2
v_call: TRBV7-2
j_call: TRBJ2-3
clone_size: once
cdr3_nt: TGTGCCAGCAGCTTAGGACCTAGCGGGAGTGGTACAGATACGCAGTATTTT
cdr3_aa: CASSLGPSGSGTDTQYF

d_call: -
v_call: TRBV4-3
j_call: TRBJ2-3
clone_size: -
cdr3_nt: TGCGCCAGCAGCCAAGATCGCAGGGGCGGGGATACGCAGTATTTT
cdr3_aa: CASSQDRRGGDTQYF

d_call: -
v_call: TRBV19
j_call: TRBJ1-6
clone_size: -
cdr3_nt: TGTGCCACCCTACAGGGCCAGGGTTCACCCCTCCACTTT
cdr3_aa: CATLQGQGSPLHF

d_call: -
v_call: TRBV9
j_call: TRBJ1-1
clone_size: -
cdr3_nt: TGTGCCAGCAGCGCACTCGCACAGATGAACACTGAAGCTTTCTTT
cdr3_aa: CASSALAQMNTEAFF

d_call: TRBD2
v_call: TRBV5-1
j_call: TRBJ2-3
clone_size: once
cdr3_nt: TGCGCCAGCAGCCCGACTGGCGGGGGGCCAGGGGATACGCAGTATTTT
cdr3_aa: CASSPTGGGPGDTQYF

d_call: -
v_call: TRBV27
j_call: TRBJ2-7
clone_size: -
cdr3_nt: TGTGCCAGCATCGAGGGCCAGCCTCCCTACGAGCAGTACTTC
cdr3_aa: CASIEGQPPYEQYF

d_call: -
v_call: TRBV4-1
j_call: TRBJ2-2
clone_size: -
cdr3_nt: TGCGCCAGCAGCCAAGATGTTGACAGGAACACCGGGGAGCTGTTTTTT
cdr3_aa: CASSQDVDRNTGELFF

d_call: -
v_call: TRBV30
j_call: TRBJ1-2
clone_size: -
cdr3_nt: TGTGCCTGGAGCAGGGCGGCGTCCTATGGCTACACCTTC
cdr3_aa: CAWSRAASYGYTF

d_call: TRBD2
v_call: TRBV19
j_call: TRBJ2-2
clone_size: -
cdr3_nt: TGTGCCAGTAGCAACTACCGGGCTAGCGGGGGGATGAACACCGGGGAGCTGTTTTTT
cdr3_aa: CASSNYRASGGMNTGELFF

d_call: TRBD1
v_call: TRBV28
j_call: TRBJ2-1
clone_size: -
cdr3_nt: TGTGCCAGCAGTGAAACAGGGGGCGCCGTCAATGAGCAGTTCTTC
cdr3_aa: CASSETGGAVNEQFF

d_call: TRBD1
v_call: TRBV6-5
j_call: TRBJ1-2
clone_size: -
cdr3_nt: TGTGCCAGCAGTAGTACAGAGGCAGGGGGCTATGGCTACACCTTC
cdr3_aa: CASSSTEAGGYGYTF

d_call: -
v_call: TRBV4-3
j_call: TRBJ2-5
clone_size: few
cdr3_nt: TGCGCCAGCAGCCAAGACCTAGCTTTAGGCAAGACCCAGTACTTC
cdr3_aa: CASSQDLALGKTQYF

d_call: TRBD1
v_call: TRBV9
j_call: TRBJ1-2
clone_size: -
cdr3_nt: TGTGCCAGCAGCGATTCGGACAGGAGTTTAGTAGGCTATGGCTACACCTTC
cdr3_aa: CASSDSDRSLVGYGYTF

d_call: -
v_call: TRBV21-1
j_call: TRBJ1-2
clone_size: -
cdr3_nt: TGTGCCAGCATCCTCCAGGGGAATTGGGGTGGCTACACCTTC
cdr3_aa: CASILQGNWGGYTF

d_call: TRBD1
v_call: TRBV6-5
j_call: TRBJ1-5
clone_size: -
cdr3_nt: TGTGCCAGCAGTGCGGGACAGGGGGCCTTTCAGCCCCAGCATTTT
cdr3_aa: CASSAGQGAFQPQHF

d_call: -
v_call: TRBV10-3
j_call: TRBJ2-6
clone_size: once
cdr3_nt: TGTGCCACCAAAAAGAGCTCTGGGGCCAACGTCCTGACTTTC
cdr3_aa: CATKKSSGANVLTF

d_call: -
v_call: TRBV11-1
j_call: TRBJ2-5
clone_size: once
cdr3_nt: TGTGCCAGCAGCTTGTCCCTCGCGGAGACCCAGTACTTC
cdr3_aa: CASSLSLAETQYF

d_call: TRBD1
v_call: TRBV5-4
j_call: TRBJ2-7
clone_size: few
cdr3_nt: TGTGCCAGCAACAGGGACAGGGGGCCCGAGCAGTACTTC
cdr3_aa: CASNRDRGPEQYF

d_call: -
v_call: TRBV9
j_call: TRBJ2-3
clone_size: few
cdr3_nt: TGTGCCAGCAGCGTTGGTTTAGCGCGAACCACAGATACGCAGTATTTT
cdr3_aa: CASSVGLARTTDTQYF

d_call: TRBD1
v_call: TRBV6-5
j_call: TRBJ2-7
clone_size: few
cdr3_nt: TGTGCCAGCATCGACAGGGACTCCTACGAGCAGTACTTC
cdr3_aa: CASIDRDSYEQYF

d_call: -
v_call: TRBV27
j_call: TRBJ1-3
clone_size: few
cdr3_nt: TGTGCCAGCAGTTCGAGCTCTGGAAACACCATATATTTT
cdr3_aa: CASSSSSGNTIYF

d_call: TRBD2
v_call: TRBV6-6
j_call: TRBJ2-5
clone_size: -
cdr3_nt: TGTGCCAGCAGTCGCAGCGGGAGGGAGCAGTACTTC
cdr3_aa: CASSRSGREQYF

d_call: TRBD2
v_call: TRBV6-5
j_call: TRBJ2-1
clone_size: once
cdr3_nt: TGTGCCAGCAGTTACACGGGACTAGCGGGGAACAATGAGCAGTTCTTC
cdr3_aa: CASSYTGLAGNNEQFF

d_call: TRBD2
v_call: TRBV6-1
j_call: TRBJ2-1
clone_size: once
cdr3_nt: TGTGCCAGCAGTGGCAGGACTAGCGGGAGAAGCAATGAGCAGTTCTTC
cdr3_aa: CASSGRTSGRSNEQFF

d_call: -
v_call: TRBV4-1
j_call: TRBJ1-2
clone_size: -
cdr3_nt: TGCGCCAGCAGCCCTGAGGGCTATGGCTACACCTTC
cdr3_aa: CASSPEGYGYTF

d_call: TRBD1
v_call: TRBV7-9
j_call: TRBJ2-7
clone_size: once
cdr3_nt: TGTGCCAGCAGCTTACGGGACAGGGACTACGAGCAGTACTTC
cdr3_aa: CASSLRDRDYEQYF

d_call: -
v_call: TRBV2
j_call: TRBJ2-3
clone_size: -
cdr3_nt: TGTGCCAGCAGTGAAGAATTAGCGGACAGCACAGATACGCAGTATTTT
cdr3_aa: CASSEELADSTDTQYF

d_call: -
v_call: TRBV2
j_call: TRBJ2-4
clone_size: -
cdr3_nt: TGTGCCAGCATGGGAGATCTCAACATTCAGTACTTC
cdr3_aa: CASMGDLNIQYF

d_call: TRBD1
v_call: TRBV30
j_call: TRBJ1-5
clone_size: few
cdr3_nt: TGTGCCTGGAGCCCGACAGGGGGCGTCGGTCAGCCCCAGCATTTT
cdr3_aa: CAWSPTGGVGQPQHF

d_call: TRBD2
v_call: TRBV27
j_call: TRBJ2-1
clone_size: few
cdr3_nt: TGTGCCAGCAGTTTACGGACTAGCGGGCTAAACAATGAGCAGTTCTTC
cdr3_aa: CASSLRTSGLNNEQFF

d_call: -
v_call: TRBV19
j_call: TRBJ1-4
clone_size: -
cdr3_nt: TGTGCCAGTAGGATTCTGGGAGGTGAAAAACTGTTTTTT
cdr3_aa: CASRILGGEKLFF

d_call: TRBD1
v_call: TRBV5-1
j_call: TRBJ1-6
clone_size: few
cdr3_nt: TGCGCCAGCAGCTTCGGGACAGGGTACGATTCACCCCTCCACTTT
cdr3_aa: CASSFGTGYDSPLHF

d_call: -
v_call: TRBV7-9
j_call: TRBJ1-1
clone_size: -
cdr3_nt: TGTGCCAGCAGCCTATTCGGGGGATCGAACACTGAAGCTTTCTTT
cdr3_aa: CASSLFGGSNTEAFF

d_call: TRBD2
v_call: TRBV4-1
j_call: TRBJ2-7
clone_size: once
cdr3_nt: TGCGCCAGCAGCCAAGGGGGTAGCGGGAGAAGGAGCTCCTACGAGCAGTACTTC
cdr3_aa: CASSQGGSGRRSSYEQYF

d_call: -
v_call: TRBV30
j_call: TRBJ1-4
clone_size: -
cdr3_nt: TGTGCCTGGAGGCAGGGTTTCAATGAAAAACTGTTTTTT
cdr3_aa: CAWRQGFNEKLFF

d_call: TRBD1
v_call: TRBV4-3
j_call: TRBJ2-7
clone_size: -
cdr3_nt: TGCGCCAGCAGCCAGGACAGGGGGGAAGGGTACGAGCAGTACTTC
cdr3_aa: CASSQDRGEGYEQYF

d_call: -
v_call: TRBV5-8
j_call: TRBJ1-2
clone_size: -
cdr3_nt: TGTGCCAGCAGCTTTAACAGCGGGGCCTCTATTAGGGGATACACCTTC
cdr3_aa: CASSFNSGASIRGYTF

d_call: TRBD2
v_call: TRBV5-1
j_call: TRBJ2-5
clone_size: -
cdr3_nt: TGCGCCAGCAGCCCAGGACTAGCGGGGTCTGGGGTAACAGAGACCCAGTACTTC
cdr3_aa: CASSPGLAGSGVTETQYF

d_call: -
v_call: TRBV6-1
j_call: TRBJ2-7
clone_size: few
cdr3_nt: TGTGCCAGCACCTTGGGACAATCCTACGAGCAGTACTTC
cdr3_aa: CASTLGQSYEQYF

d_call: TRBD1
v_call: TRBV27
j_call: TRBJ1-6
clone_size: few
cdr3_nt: TGTGCCAGCAGTTTAGGGACAGGAAATTCACCCCTCCACTTT
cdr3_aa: CASSLGTGNSPLHF

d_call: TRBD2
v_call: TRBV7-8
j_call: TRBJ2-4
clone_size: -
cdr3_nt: TGTGCCAGCAGCTTAGCTAGCGGGACCAAAAACATTCAGTACTTC
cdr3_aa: CASSLASGTKNIQYF